One sample yielded the 16 T cell receptor beta chains listed below, sequenced in a study of T cells after yellow fever vaccination. TCRdb called the 5' RACE reads again in MiXCR, with one record for every CDR3 protein. The table lists around 250,000 distinct CDR3 sequences, about 5.2% of them singletons, with roughly 3.3% in the top ten. Sequenced material: CD4+ T cells sorted from PBMCs, taken on the day of the yellow fever booster vaccination. The receptors come from a man younger than 35 who received the YFV17D yellow fever vaccine.

This clonotype was picked up a small number of times. The J gene is TRBJ2-7, the V gene TRBV18, with D tentatively TRBD2 (5 bases). From germline, CDR1 is KGHSH and CDR2 LQKENI. V lost 3 bases and J lost 4, with 10 bases in between. The CDR3 loop spans 13 amino acids. The CDR3 reads CASSPPGIYEQYF. CDR3 bases: TGTGCCAGCTCACCCCCGGGAATATACGAGCAGTACTTC.

The CDR3 region has the DNA TGTGCCAGCCAGGTGCCGCCAGGCGCTCAAGGCTACACCTTC. Protein product: CASQVPPGAQGYTF. This chain links TRBV2 with TRBJ1-2; D unclear. Germline CDR1 SNHLY, CDR2 FYNNEI. With 8 bases removed from V and 8 bases from J, the gap between germline ends came to 21 bases. The CDR3 contains 14 residues.

This clonotype was recorded at least ten times. This rearrangement joins TRBV12-3 or TRBV12-4 to TRBJ1-5; possibly TRBD1 for D (6 bases). V was cut by 8 bases and J by 6 bases, with 11 bases left in between. CDR3 length: 12 amino acids. The chain's CDR3 is CASQRGSQPQHF. The CDR3 bases are TGTGCCAGCCAGAGGGGGAGTCAGCCCCAGCATTTT.

This clonotype was recorded a few times. This chain uses TRBV20-1 with TRBJ2-1; no firm D call. The V and J ends lost 2 bases and 2 bases respectively, with 10 bases between them. CDR3 length: 14 residues. CDR1 is DFQATT and CDR2 is SNEGSKA in the germline V gene (reference sequence). CDR3 amino acids: CSARWGSPYNEQFF. For the CDR3, the DNA is TGCAGTGCTAGATGGGGTAGCCCCTACAATGAGCAGTTCTTC.

The sample holds a few counts of this clonotype. The chain recombines TRBV28 with TRBJ1-4, with D possibly matching TRBD1 (5 bases). The V and J ends lost 6 bases and 12 bases respectively, with 17 bases between them. CDR1 is MDHEN, CDR2 SYDVKM, per germline. The length of the CDR3 is 13 residues. CDR3 bases: TGTGCCAGCAGGTTGGGCAGGGAGGGAGAACTGTTTTTT. Translating it yields CASRLGREGELFF.

This clonotype was found a few times. This sequence joins TRBV11-2 and TRBJ1-1, with D possibly being TRBD1 (5 bases). V lost 2 bases and J lost 3, with 19 bases in between. CDR3 length: 17 residues. Germline V CDR1 and CDR2: SGHAT, FQNNGV. CDR3 sequence reads: CASSLWRSGGADTEAFF. CDR3 in DNA: TGTGCCAGCAGCTTATGGAGGTCCGGAGGGGCGGACACTGAAGCTTTCTTT.

The chain uses TRBV11-1 and TRBJ1-3; no definite D call. The CDR3 covers 14 residues. CDR1 is SGHAT and CDR2 is FQDESV in the germline V gene (reference sequence). V was pared by 5 bases and J by 0 bases, with 8 bases between. The CDR3 loop reads CASSPRFSGNTIYF. The CDR3 bases are TGTGCCAGCAGCCCACGGTTCTCTGGAAACACCATATATTTT.

Many counts were recorded for this clonotype. This sequence joins TRBV7-8 and TRBJ2-3; 10 nucleotides match TRBD1. Germline trimming cut 5 bases from V and 5 bases from J; bases unmatched to any gene: 4. Germline lookup yields CDR1 SGHVS and CDR2 FQNEAQ. The CDR3 totals 14 residues. The CDR3: CASSPGTGVDTQYF. CDR3 nucleotides: TGTGCCAGCAGCCCCGGGACAGGGGTAGATACGCAGTATTTT.

This clonotype has more than one count but fewer than ten. The V and J genes are TRBV28 and TRBJ1-2, with D unclear. CDR1 and CDR2 (germline): MDHEN, SYDVKM. V lost 7 bases and J lost 3, with 6 bases in between. CDR3 length: 11 residues. CDR3 in DNA: TGTGCCAGCAACTCGGACTATGGCTACACCTTC. Protein: CASNSDYGYTF.

In this sample, this clonotype turned up a few times. This sequence joins TRBV5-1 and TRBJ2-1; TRBD2 agrees at 8 bases. The germline V gene has CDR1 SGHRS and CDR2 YFSETQ. V lost 0 bases to trimming and J lost 0 bases; unmatched junction nucleotides: 8. This CDR3 has 18 amino acids. CDR3 sequence: CASSLAGSGGGSYNEQFF. The DNA for the CDR3 is TGCGCCAGCAGCTTGGCGGGCAGCGGGGGAGGCTCCTACAATGAGCAGTTCTTC.

This clonotype was seen ten or more times. The rearrangement uses TRBV12-3 or TRBV12-4 and TRBJ1-5; tentative D call: TRBD1 (5 bases). This CDR3 contains 15 residues. Trimming took 3 bases from V and 0 from J, leaving 9 bases between them. The CDR3 protein is CASSFEGASNQPQHF. The CDR3, as DNA: TGTGCCAGCAGTTTTGAAGGGGCTAGCAATCAGCCCCAGCATTTT.

This chain uses TRBV5-1 with TRBJ1-5; TRBD1 matches at 7 bases. V lost 4 bases and J lost 4; bases outside the gene matches: 8. Germline lookup yields CDR1 SGHRS and CDR2 YFSETQ. The CDR3 contains 15 residues. The CDR3 sequence is CASSVGTDPNQPQHF. The CDR3 DNA reads TGCGCCAGCAGCGTTGGGACAGATCCGAATCAGCCCCAGCATTTT. The full variable domain, with the rest looked up from reference TRBV5-1 and TRBJ1-5, is KAGVTQTPRYLIKTRGQQVTLSCSPISGHRSVSWYQQTPGQGLQFLFEYFSETQRNKGNFPGRFSGRQFSNSRSEMNVSTLELGDSALYLCASSVGTDPNQPQHFGDGTRLSIL.

This clonotype was seen a handful of times. This chain connects TRBV7-2 to TRBJ2-5; a possible D gene is TRBD1 (6 bases). Trimming took off 3 bases at V and 2 bases at J, with 13 bases between the two ends. There are 15 residues in the CDR3. Germline V lookup: CDR1 SGHTA, CDR2 FQGNSA. The CDR3 protein is CASSLWGQNQETQYF. The CDR3 DNA reads as TGTGCCAGCAGCTTGTGGGGGCAGAATCAAGAGACCCAGTACTTC.

The chain is built from TRBV7-2 and TRBJ2-7; D uncertain. V gave up 2 bases and J gave up 0 bases, with 11 bases separating them. Germline lookup yields CDR1 SGHTA and CDR2 FQGNSA. This CDR3 has 15 residues. CDR3 sequence (DNA): TGTGCCAGCAGCTTATCTCGCGGCAGCTCCTACGAGCAGTACGTC. Protein sequence: CASSLSRGSSYEQYV.

The V call is TRBV7-8, the J call TRBJ1-3; a possible D gene is TRBD1 (5 bases). V was trimmed by 5 bases and J by 3 bases, leaving 14 bases between them. The germline gives CDR1 SGHVS, CDR2 FQNEAQ. The CDR3 is 15 amino acids. CDR3 DNA sequence: TGTGCCAGCAGCCCGCACGGGGGTCGTGGAAACACCATATATTTT. Its protein product is CASSPHGGRGNTIYF.

The V call is TRBV7-2, the J call TRBJ1-1, with a weak D call TRBD1 (5 bases). This CDR3 has 11 amino acids. Germline CDR1 is SGHTA and CDR2 is FQGNSA. V dropped 10 bases and J dropped 4 bases, with 10 bases sitting between them. The CDR3 sequence: CATRGGTEAFF. The CDR3 nucleotides read TGTGCCACGCGGGGGGGCACTGAAGCTTTCTTT.